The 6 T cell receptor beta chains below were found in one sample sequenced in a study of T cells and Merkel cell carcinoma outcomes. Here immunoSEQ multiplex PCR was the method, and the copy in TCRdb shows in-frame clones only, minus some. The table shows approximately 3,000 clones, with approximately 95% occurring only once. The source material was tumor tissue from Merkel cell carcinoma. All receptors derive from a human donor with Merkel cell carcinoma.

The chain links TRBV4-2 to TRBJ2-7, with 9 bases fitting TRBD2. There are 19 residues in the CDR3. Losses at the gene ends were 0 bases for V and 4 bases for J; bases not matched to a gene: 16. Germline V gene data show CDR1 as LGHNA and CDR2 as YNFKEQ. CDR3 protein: CASSQEVGSGGPSTYEQYF. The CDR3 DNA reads TGTGCCAGCAGCCAAGAAGTTGGTAGCGGGGGCCCATCAACTTACGAGCAGTACTTC.

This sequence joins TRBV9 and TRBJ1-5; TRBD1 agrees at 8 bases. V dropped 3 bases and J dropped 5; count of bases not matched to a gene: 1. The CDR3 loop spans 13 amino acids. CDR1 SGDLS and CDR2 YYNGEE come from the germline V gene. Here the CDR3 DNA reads TGTGCCAGCAGCGAACAGGGGGATCAGCCCCAGCATTTT. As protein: CASSEQGDQPQHF.

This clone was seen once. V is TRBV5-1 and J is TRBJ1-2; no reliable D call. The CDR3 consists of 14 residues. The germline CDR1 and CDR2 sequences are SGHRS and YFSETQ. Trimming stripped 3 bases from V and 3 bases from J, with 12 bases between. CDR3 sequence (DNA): TGCGCCAGCAGCTGGATAGGGAACGACTATGGCTACACCTTC. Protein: CASSWIGNDYGYTF.

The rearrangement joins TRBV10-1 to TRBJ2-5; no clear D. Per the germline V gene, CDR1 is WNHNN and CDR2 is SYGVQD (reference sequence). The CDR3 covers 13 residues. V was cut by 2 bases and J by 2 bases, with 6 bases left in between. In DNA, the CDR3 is TGCGCCAGCAGTGAGACGGATCAAGAGACCCAGTACTTC. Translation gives CASSETDQETQYF.

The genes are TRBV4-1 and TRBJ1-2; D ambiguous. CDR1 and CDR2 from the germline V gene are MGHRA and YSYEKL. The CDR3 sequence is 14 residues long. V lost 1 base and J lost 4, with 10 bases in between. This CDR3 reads CASSQVETVYGYTF. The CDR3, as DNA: TGCGCCAGCAGCCAAGTGGAGACTGTCTATGGCTACACCTTC.

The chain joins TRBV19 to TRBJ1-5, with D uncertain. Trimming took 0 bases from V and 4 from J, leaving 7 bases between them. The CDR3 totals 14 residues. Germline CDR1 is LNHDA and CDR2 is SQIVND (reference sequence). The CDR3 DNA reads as TGTGCCAGTAGTATAGATCGCGGTAATCAGCCCCAGCATTTT. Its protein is CASSIDRGNQPQHF. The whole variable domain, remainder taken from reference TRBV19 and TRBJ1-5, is DGGITQSPKYLFRKEGQNVTLSCEQNLNHDAMYWYRQDPGQGLRLIYYSQIVNDFQKGDIAEGYSVSREKKESFPLTVTSAQKNPTAFYLCASSIDRGNQPQHFGDGTRLSIL.